This record looks at one TCR beta chain sequence and its context. Only in-frame clones appear in the TCRdb table, and some are missing; sequencing was by immunoSEQ multiplex PCR. The repertoire holds approximately 69,000 clones, with more than 90% as singletons. V was pared by 9 bases and J by 5 bases, with 12 bases of the junction left unmatched. CDR1 is ENHRY, CDR2 SYGVKD, per germline. The CDR3 contains 15 residues. This specimen belongs to a study of T cell changes during pregnancy in multiple sclerosis. The rearrangement links TRBV10-3 to TRBJ2-5, with TRBD2 identical over 10 bases. Here the sequenced sample was peripheral blood, taken in the second trimester of pregnancy. The clonotype originates from a female donor in good health, enrolled as a control in a pregnancy study. In nucleotides, the CDR3 is TGTGCCATGGGCCTGGGGTTACTAGCGGGGGAGACCCAGTACTTC. The encoded protein is CAMGLGLLAGETQYF.